Below are 24 T cell receptor beta chains sequenced from a single sample in a study of T-cell memory formation after mild COVID-19. Using its own MiXCR run on the 5' RACE reads, TCRdb lists one record per CDR3 protein. Among fewer than 600,000 distinct CDR3 sequences listed, 20% to 25% were seen once. The sample was PBMCs or a T cell subset sorted from them (not recorded which). Receptors originate from an adult woman who had mild COVID-19 (a few samples of this study predate the infection). Cell type and time point are not known.

The chain combines TRBV9 with TRBJ2-2; D unresolved. The germline CDR1 and CDR2 sequences are SGDLS and YYNGEE. V was clipped by 1 base and J by 0 bases, with 7 bases between them. The CDR3 runs 15 residues. CDR3 nucleotide sequence: TGTGCCAGCAGCGTACTAGGTTCGAACACCGGGGAGCTGTTTTTT. Amino acid sequence: CASSVLGSNTGELFF.

The chain links TRBV12-3 or TRBV12-4 to TRBJ1-1; D unresolved. The CDR3 length is 11 residues. Trimming took off 7 bases at V and 4 bases at J, with 7 bases between the two ends. CDR3 region: CASKSSTEAFF. The DNA of the CDR3 is TGTGCCAGCAAATCCAGCACTGAAGCTTTCTTT.

The table lists this clonotype with a few counts. The chain carries TRBV15 and TRBJ2-1, with D tentatively TRBD2 (5 bases). Trimming took 0 bases from V and 5 from J, leaving 17 bases between them. The CDR3 is 17 residues long. Per the germline V gene, CDR1 is LNHNV and CDR2 is YYDKDF (reference sequence). CDR3 sequence: CATSRDGSRISNNEQFF. The CDR3 DNA is TGTGCCACCAGCAGAGATGGGAGCAGGATATCAAACAATGAGCAGTTCTTC.

The table lists this clonotype with a few counts. V is TRBV20-1 and J is TRBJ2-5; no firm D call. Between the trimmed V and J ends, which lost 6 bases and 5 bases, there was a span of 16 bases. The CDR3 is 13 amino acids. From germline, CDR1 is DFQATT and CDR2 SNEGSKA (reference sequence). The CDR3 DNA reads TGCAGTGCCCCTAGGCCCCTCTCGGAGACCCAGTACTTC. This codes for CSAPRPLSETQYF.

This clonotype occurred a few times. This chain connects TRBV5-6 to TRBJ2-1, with 8 positions matching TRBD1. Trimming at V came to 0 bases and at J to 8 bases, leaving 4 bases not matched to a gene. CDR3 length: 14 residues. Germline V CDR1 and CDR2: SGHDT, YYEEEE. The CDR3 sequence: CASSLGTGNHEQFF. CDR3 bases: TGTGCCAGCAGCTTGGGGACAGGGAATCATGAGCAGTTCTTC.

This clonotype was counted only a few times. The chain is built from TRBV11-2 and TRBJ2-1, with 9 bases fitting TRBD2. The germline V gene encodes CDR1 SGHAT and CDR2 FQNNGV. The trim removed 5 bases at V and 4 bases at J, leaving 6 bases unmatched. The CDR3 is 15 residues long. CDR3 DNA sequence: TGTGCCAGCAGCCGCCCGGCGGGAGGGTACAATGAGCAGTTCTTC. Amino acid sequence: CASSRPAGGYNEQFF.

CDR3 sequence (DNA): TGTGCCAGCAGCTTAACACAGGGAGGTGGCACTGAAGCTTTCTTT. Residues: CASSLTQGGGTEAFF. The chain uses TRBV7-9 and TRBJ1-1, with D tentatively TRBD1 (6 bases). The germline V and J ends were trimmed by 2 bases and 4 bases, with 14 bases remaining between them. The CDR3 contains 15 residues. Germline values: CDR1 SEHNR, CDR2 FQNEAQ (reference sequence).

The chain employs TRBV29-1 and TRBJ2-7; D unclear. This CDR3 is 13 amino acids long. V dropped 0 bases and J dropped 3 bases, with 9 bases sitting between them. The germline gives CDR1 SQVTM, CDR2 ANQGSEA. The DNA for the CDR3 is TGCAGCGTTGAAGATAACAGCCTCTACGAGCAGTACTTC. Its translation is CSVEDNSLYEQYF.

The chain uses TRBV6-2 or TRBV6-3 and TRBJ1-1; unclear D gene. CDR1 and CDR2 from the germline V gene are MNHEY and SVGEGT. Trimming stripped 10 bases from V and 5 bases from J, with 14 bases between. The CDR3 is made up of 12 amino acids. In DNA, the CDR3 is TGTGCCACCAGACCGGGTTGGACTGAAGCTTTCTTT. Translating gives CATRPGWTEAFF.

This clonotype was counted only a few times. This chain joins TRBV2 and TRBJ2-3, with 7 bases identical to TRBD2. Looked up from germline, CDR1 is SNHLY and CDR2 is FYNNEI. The length of the CDR3 is 12 residues. J gave up 6 bases and V 9 bases, and 6 bases lay outside the gene matches. The CDR3 bases are TGTGCCAGTCGACTAGCATGGGATACGCAGTATTTT. Translation: CASRLAWDTQYF.

This sequence joins TRBV9 and TRBJ1-4; no definite D call. There are 15 residues in the CDR3. V lost 3 bases and J 7 bases, leaving 16 bases between the germline ends. The germline CDR1 and CDR2 sequences are SGDLS and YYNGEE. The CDR3 loop is CASSAPEGAGEKLFF. The CDR3, as DNA: TGTGCCAGCAGCGCCCCGGAGGGCGCGGGTGAAAAACTGTTTTTT.

The chain is built from TRBV5-6 and TRBJ2-1, with D uncertain. CDR1 and CDR2 from the germline V gene are SGHDT and YYEEEE. V lost 4 bases and J 3 bases, leaving 17 bases between the germline ends. The CDR3 covers 16 residues. The CDR3 sequence: CASSKMGLPLYNEQFF. The CDR3 DNA is TGTGCCAGCAGCAAGATGGGCCTGCCCCTCTACAATGAGCAGTTCTTC.

This rearrangement joins TRBV29-1 to TRBJ2-7; maybe TRBD1 (6 bases). From germline, CDR1 is SQVTM and CDR2 ANQGSEA. The CDR3 is made up of 11 amino acids. Trimming pared 5 bases from V and 6 bases from J, leaving 11 bases between. The CDR3 DNA sequence: TGCAGCGTTTTACAGGGCGGCGAGCAGTACTTC. Protein: CSVLQGGEQYF.

The chain couples TRBV30 to TRBJ2-2; 7 positions match TRBD2. Looked up from germline, CDR1 is GTSNPN and CDR2 is SVGIG (reference sequence). The CDR3 contains 18 residues. Trimming removed 4 bases from V and 7 bases from J; junction bases left unmatched: 21. The chain's CDR3 is CAWIPRGRGVPPSGELFF. In nucleotides, the CDR3 is TGTGCCTGGATCCCACGCGGCCGGGGGGTCCCTCCTAGCGGGGAGCTGTTTTTT.

This clonotype was seen more than once but under ten times. V and J are TRBV6-6 and TRBJ1-6; D unresolved. V was pared by 4 bases and J by 8 bases, with 6 bases between. Germline-derived CDR1 and CDR2 are MNHNY and SVGAGI (reference sequence). The CDR3 contains 12 residues. CDR3 in DNA: TGTGCCAGCAGTTTACAAGATTCACCCCTCCACTTT. Encoded protein: CASSLQDSPLHF.

This clonotype was recorded a few times. The genes are TRBV5-6 and TRBJ1-2; D is uncertain. The V and J ends lost 0 bases and 2 bases respectively, with 11 bases between them. Germline CDR1 SGHDT, CDR2 YYEEEE. CDR3 length: 15 residues. Here the CDR3 DNA reads TGTGCCAGCAGCTTGGCTCAGCCTACGAACTATGGCTACACCTTC. It translates to CASSLAQPTNYGYTF.

CDR3 in DNA: TGCGCCAGCAGCTTGGACGGGGGGGGCCAGTACAATGAGCAGTTCTTC. It specifies CASSLDGGGQYNEQFF. The chain employs TRBV5-1 and TRBJ2-1; 8 nucleotides line up with TRBD2. Trimming cost V 0 bases and J 4 bases; bases outside gene matches: 6. The CDR3 has 16 residues. From germline, CDR1 is SGHRS and CDR2 YFSETQ.

This clonotype was observed a handful of times. The chain joins TRBV24-1 to TRBJ2-7; D may be TRBD1 (6 bases). With 5 bases removed from V and 3 bases from J, the gap between germline ends came to 22 bases. Germline assignment: CDR1 KGHDR and CDR2 SFDVKD. This CDR3 contains 17 residues. The CDR3 sequence is CATSAGAGRGKSYEQYF. For the CDR3, the DNA is TGTGCCACCAGTGCAGGGGCCGGCCGTGGAAAAAGCTACGAGCAGTACTTC.

This chain joins TRBV9 and TRBJ1-1; 7 nucleotides agree with TRBD1. Germline assignment: CDR1 SGDLS and CDR2 YYNGEE. The V gene end was trimmed by 1 base and the J gene end by 2 bases; junction bases not matched to a gene: 8. This CDR3 has 16 amino acids. CDR3 nucleotide sequence: TGTGCCAGCAGCGTAACCTCCGGGACAGTCAACACTGAAGCTTTCTTT. Translated, it gives CASSVTSGTVNTEAFF. Variable domain in full (rest from reference TRBV9 and TRBJ1-1): DSGVTQTPKHLITATGQRVTLRCSPRSGDLSVYWYQQSLDQGLQFLIQYYNGEERAKGNILERFSAQQFPDLHSELNLSSLELGDSALYFCASSVTSGTVNTEAFFGQGTRLTVV.

This chain joins TRBV12-3 or TRBV12-4 and TRBJ2-3; tentative D call: TRBD2 (5 bases). The CDR3 sequence is 15 residues long. Trimming removed 3 bases from V and 0 bases from J, with 10 bases in between. CDR3: CASSLTTRSTDTQYF. CDR3 nucleotides: TGTGCCAGCAGTTTGACTACCCGTAGCACAGATACGCAGTATTTT.

The chain joins TRBV20-1 to TRBJ2-1, with 9 bases fitting TRBD2. CDR1 is DFQATT, CDR2 SNEGSKA, per germline (reference sequence). Trimming removed 2 bases from V and 9 bases from J; junction bases left unmatched: 8. CDR3 length: 14 amino acids. The CDR3 is CSARKLAGTSEQFF. In DNA form, the CDR3 reads TGCAGTGCTAGAAAACTAGCGGGTACTAGTGAGCAGTTCTTC.

CDR3 bases: TGTGCCAGCAGCCTATCGGACGTGGGGTCTGAAGCTTTCTTT. Its translation is CASSLSDVGSEAFF. J is TRBJ1-1 and V is TRBV4-2, with D hard to call. The CDR3 runs to 14 residues. Trimming removed 4 bases at V and 6 bases at J, with 15 bases between. CDR1 is LGHNA, CDR2 YNFKEQ, per germline.

The CDR3 sequence is CSAVTAGNYNQPQHF. CDR3 DNA: TGCAGTGCTGTTACGGCGGGGAACTACAATCAGCCCCAGCATTTT. The chain carries TRBV20-1 and TRBJ1-5, with D uncertain. The CDR3 runs to 15 residues. Trimming stripped 5 bases from V and 3 bases from J, with 17 bases between. The germline gives CDR1 DFQATT, CDR2 SNEGSKA (reference sequence).

The chain couples TRBV20-1 to TRBJ1-1, with a possible D match to TRBD1 (6 bases). CDR1 is DFQATT and CDR2 is SNEGSKA in the germline V gene (reference sequence). Trimming removed 6 bases from V and 0 bases from J, with 11 bases in between. The CDR3 loop spans 13 amino acids. CDR3 sequence reads: CSATGHLNTEAFF. The CDR3 DNA sequence: TGCAGTGCCACGGGACACTTGAACACTGAAGCTTTCTTT.